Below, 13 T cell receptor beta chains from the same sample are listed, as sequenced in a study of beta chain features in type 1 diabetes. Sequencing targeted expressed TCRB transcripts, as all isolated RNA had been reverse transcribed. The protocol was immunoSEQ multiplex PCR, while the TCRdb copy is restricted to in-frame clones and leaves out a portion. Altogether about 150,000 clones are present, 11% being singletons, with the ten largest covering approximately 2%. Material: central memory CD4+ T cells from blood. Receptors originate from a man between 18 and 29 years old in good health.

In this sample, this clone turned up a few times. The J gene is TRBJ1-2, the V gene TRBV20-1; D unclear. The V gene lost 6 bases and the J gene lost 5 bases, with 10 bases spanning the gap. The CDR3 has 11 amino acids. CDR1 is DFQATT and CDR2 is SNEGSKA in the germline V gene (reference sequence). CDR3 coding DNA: TGCAGTGCCGCGGTCCAGTATGGCTACACCTTC. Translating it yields CSAAVQYGYTF.

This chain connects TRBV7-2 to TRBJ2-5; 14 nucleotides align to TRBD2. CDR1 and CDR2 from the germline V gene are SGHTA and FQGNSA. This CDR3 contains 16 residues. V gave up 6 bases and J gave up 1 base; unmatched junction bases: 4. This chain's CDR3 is CASRQTSGRVQETQYF. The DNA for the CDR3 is TGTGCCAGCAGGCAGACTAGCGGGAGGGTCCAAGAGACCCAGTACTTC.

The CDR3 DNA sequence: TGTGCCAGCAGCCCTTTCACAGATACGCAGTATTTT. Translation: CASSPFTDTQYF. The rearrangement links TRBV11-2 to TRBJ2-3; D not resolved. The CDR3 has 12 amino acids. Germline values: CDR1 SGHAT, CDR2 FQNNGV. V was clipped by 5 bases and J by 2 bases, with 5 bases between them.

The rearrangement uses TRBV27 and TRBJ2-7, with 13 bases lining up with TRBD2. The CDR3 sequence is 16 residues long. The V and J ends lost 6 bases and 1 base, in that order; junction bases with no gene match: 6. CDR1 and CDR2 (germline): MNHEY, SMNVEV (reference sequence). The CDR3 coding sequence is TGTGCCAGCAGACGGACTAGCGGGAGTAAATCCTACGAGCAGTACTTC. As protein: CASRRTSGSKSYEQYF.

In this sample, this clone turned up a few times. The CDR3 sequence: CASSLGLGGNYEQYF. CDR3 coding DNA: TGTGCCAGCAGCTTAGGCTTAGGGGGCAACTACGAGCAGTACTTC. The chain combines TRBV7-8 with TRBJ2-5; 7 nucleotides agree with TRBD1. The better agreement between TRBJ2-7 and the DNA end casts doubt on the J call. Germline V gene sequence: CDR1 SGHVS, CDR2 FQNEAQ. The CDR3 totals 15 residues.

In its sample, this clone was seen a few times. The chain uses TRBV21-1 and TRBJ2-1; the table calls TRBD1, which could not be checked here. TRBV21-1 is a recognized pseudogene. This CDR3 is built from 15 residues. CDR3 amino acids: CASSKVTGWYNEQFF. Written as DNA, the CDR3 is TGTGCCAGCAGCAAAGTTACAGGGTGGTACAATGAGCAGTTCTTC.

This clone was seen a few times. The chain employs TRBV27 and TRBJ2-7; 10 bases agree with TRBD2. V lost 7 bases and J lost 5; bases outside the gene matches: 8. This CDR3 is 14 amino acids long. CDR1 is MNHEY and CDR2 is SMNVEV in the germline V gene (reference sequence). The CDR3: CASTSGSGRNEQYF. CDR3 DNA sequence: TGTGCCAGCACCTCGGGTAGCGGGAGGAACGAGCAGTACTTC.

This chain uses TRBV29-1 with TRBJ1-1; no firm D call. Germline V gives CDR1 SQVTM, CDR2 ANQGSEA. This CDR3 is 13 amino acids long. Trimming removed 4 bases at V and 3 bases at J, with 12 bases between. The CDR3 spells CSVVSGSYTEAFF. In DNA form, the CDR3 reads TGCAGCGTTGTATCTGGGAGTTACACTGAAGCTTTCTTT.

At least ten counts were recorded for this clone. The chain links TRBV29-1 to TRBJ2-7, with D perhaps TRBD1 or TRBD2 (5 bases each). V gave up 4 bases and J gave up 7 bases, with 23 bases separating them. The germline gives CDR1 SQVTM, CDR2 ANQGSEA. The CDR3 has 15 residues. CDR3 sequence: CSVVPAGIRVEEQYF. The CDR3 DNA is TGCAGCGTTGTCCCTGCCGGGATCAGGGTTGAGGAGCAGTACTTC.

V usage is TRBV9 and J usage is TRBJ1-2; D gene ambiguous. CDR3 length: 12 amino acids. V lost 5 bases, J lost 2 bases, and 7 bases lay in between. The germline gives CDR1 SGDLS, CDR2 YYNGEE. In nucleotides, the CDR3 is TGTGCCAGCAGGCGGATAAACTATGGCTACACCTTC. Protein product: CASRRINYGYTF.

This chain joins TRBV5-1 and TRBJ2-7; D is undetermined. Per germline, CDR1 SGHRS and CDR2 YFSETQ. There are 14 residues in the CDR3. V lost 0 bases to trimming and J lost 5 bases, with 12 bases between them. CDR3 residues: CASSLALSSNEQYF. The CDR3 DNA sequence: TGCGCCAGCAGCTTGGCACTAAGCAGCAACGAGCAGTACTTC.

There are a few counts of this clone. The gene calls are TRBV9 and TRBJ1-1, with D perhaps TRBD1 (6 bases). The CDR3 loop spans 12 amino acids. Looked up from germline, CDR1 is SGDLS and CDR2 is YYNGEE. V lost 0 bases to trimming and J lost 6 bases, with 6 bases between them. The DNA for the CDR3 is TGTGCCAGCAGCGTAGAGGGGGCTGAAGCTTTCTTT. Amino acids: CASSVEGAEAFF.

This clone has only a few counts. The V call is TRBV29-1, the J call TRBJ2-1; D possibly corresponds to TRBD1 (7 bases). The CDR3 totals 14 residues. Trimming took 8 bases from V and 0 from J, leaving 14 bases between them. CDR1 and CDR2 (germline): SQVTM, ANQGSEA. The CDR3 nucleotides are TGCAGCTCCGCTCAGGGGGGCTCCTACAATGAGCAGTTCTTC. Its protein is CSSAQGGSYNEQFF.